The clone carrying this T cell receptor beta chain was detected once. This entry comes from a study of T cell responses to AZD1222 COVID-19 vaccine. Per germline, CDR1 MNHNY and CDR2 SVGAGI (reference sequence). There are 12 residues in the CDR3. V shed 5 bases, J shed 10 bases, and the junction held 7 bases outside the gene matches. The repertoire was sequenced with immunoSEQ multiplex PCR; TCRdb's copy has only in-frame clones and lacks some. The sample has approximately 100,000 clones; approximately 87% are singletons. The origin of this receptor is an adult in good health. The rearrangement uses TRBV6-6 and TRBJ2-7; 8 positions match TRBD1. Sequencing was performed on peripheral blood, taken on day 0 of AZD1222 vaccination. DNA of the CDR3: TGTGCCAGCAGTCCATCAGGACAGGGACAGTACTTC. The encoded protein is CASSPSGQGQYF.